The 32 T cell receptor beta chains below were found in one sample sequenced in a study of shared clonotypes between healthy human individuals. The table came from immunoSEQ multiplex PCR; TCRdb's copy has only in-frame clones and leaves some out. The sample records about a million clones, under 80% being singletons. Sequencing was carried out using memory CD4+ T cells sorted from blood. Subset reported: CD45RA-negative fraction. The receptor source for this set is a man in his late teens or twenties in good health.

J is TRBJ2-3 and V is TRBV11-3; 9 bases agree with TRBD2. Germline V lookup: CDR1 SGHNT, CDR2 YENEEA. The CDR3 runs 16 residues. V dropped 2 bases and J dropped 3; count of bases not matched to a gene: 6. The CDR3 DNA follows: TGTGCCAGCAGCTTATCTCAGCGGGAGGAGACAGATACGCAGTATTTT. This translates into CASSLSQREETDTQYF.

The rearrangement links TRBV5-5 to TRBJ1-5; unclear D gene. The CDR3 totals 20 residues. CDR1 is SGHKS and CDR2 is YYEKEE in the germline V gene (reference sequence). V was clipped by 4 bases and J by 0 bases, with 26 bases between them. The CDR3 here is CASSLRTGTDDYSSNQPQHF. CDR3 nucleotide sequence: TGTGCCAGCAGCCTGCGTACGGGAACGGATGATTACAGTAGCAATCAGCCCCAGCATTTT.

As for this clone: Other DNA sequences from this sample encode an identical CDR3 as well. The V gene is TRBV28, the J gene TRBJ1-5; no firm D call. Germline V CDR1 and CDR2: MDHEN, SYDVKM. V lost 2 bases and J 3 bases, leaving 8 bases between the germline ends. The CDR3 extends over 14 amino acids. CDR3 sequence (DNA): TGTGCCAGCAGTTTAGGCGGGTCCAATCAGCCCCAGCATTTT. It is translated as CASSLGGSNQPQHF.

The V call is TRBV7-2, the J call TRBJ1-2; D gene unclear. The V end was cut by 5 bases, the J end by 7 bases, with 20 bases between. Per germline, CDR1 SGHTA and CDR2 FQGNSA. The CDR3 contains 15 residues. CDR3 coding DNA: TGTGCCAGCAGCCACAGCCCGGGCTTAGTTTCTGGCTACACCTTC. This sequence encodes CASSHSPGLVSGYTF.

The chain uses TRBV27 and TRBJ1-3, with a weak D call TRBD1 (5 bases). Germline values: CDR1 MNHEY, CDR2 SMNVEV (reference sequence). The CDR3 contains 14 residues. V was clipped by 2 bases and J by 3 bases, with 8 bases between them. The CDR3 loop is CASSLKGVGNTIYF. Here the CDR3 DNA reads TGTGCCAGCAGTTTAAAAGGGGTTGGAAACACCATATATTTT.

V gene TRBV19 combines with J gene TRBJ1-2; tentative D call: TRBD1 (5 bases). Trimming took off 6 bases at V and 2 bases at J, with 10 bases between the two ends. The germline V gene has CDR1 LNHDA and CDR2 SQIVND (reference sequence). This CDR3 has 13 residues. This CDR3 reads CASRSTANYGYTF. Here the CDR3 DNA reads TGTGCCAGTAGATCGACAGCAAACTATGGCTACACCTTC. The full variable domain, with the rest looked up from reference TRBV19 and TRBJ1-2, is DGGITQSPKYLFRKEGQNVTLSCEQNLNHDAMYWYRQDPGQGLRLIYYSQIVNDFQKGDIAEGYSVSREKKESFPLTVTSAQKNPTAFYLCASRSTANYGYTFGSGTRLTVV.

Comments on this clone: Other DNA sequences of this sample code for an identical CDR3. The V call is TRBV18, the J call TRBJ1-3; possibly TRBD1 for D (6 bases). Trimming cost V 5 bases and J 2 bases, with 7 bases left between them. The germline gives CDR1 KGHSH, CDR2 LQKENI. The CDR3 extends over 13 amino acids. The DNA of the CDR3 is TGTGCCAGCTCAACAGGGACTGGAAACACCATATATTTT. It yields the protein CASSTGTGNTIYF. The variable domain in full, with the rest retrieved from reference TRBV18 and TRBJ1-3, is NAGVMQNPRHLVRRRGQEARLRCSPMKGHSHVYWYRQLPEEGLKFMVYLQKENIIDESGMPKERFSAEFPKEGPSILRIQQVVRGDSAAYFCASSTGTGNTIYFGEGSWLTVV.

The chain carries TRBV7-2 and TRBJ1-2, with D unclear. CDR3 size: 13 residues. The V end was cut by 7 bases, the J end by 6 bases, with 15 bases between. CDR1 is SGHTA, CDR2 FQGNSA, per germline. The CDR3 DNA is TGTGCCAGCAATAGGTTAGTGGCGGATGGCTACACCTTC. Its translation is CASNRLVADGYTF.

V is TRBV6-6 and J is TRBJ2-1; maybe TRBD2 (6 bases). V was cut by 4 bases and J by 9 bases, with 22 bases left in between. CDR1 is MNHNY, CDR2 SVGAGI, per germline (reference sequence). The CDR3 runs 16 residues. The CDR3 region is CASSSGRLGLRGEQFF. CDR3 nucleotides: TGTGCCAGCAGTTCCGGCCGACTGGGACTCCGGGGTGAGCAGTTCTTC.

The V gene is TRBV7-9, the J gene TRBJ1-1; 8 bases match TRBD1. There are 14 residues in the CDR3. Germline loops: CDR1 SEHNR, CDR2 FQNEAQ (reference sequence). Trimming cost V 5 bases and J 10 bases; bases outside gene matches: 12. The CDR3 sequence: CASSPGQGEGGAFF. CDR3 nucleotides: TGTGCCAGCAGCCCAGGACAGGGCGAGGGCGGAGCTTTCTTT. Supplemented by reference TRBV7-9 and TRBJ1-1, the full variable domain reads DTGVSQNPRHKITKRGQNVTFRCDPISEHNRLYWYRQTLGQGPEFLTYFQNEAQLEKSRLLSDRFSAERPKGSFSTLEIQRTEQGDSAMYLCASSPGQGEGGAFFGQGTRLTVV.

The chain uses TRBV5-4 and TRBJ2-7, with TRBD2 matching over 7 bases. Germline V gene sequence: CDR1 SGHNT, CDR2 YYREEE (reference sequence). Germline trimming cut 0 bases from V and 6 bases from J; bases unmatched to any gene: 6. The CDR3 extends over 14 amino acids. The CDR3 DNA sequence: TGTGCCAGCAGCTTGGACCCCGGGGGGAGCGAGCAGTACTTC. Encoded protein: CASSLDPGGSEQYF.

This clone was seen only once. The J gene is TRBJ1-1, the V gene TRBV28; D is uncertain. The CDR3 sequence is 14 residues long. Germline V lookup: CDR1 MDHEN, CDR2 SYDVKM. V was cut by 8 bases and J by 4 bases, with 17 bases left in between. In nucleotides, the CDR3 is TGTGCCAGCCAACGAACCGGGCGGGCCACTGAAGCTTTCTTT. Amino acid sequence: CASQRTGRATEAFF.

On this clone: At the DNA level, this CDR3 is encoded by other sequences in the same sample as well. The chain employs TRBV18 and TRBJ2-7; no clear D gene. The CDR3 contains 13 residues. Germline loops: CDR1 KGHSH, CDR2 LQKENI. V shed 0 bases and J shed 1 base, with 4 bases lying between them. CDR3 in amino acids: CASSPPGSYEQYF. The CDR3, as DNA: TGTGCCAGCTCACCACCGGGTTCCTACGAGCAGTACTTC.

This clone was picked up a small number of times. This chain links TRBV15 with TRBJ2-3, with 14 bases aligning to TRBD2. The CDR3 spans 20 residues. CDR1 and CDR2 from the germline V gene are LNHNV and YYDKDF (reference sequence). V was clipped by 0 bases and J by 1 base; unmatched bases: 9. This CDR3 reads CATSRERLGLAGERTDTQYF. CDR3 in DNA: TGTGCCACCAGCAGAGAACGACTGGGACTAGCGGGGGAGCGCACAGATACGCAGTATTTT.

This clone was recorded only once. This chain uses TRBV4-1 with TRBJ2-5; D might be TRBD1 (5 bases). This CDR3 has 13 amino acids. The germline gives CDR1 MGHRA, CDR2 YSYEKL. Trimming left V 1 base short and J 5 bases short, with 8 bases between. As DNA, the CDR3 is TGCGCCAGCAGCCAAGCAGGGTTGGAGACCCAGTACTTC. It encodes CASSQAGLETQYF.

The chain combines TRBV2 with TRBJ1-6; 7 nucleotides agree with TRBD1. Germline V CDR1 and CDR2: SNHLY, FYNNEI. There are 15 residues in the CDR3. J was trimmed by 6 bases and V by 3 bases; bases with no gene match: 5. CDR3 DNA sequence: TGTGCCAGCAGTGAGAGGGGGCTTAGTAATTCACCCCTCCACTTT. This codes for CASSERGLSNSPLHF.

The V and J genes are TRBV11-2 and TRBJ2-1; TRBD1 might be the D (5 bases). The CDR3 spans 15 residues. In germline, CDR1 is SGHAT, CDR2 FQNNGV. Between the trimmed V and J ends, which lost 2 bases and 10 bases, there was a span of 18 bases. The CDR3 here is CASSLLGAIPQEQFF. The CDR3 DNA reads TGTGCCAGCAGCTTACTTGGGGCGATTCCTCAAGAGCAGTTCTTC.

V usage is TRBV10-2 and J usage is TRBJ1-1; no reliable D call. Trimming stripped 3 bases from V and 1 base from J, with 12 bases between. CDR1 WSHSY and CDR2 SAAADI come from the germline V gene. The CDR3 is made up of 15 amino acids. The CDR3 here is CASSDPVETNTEAFF. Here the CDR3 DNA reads TGCGCCAGCAGTGATCCCGTTGAGACGAACACTGAAGCTTTCTTT.

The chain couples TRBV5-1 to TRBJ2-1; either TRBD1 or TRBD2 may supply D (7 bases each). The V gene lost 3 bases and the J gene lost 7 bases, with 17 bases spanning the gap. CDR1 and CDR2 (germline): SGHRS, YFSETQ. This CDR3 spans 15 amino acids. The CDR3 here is CASSSQGEGWNEQFF. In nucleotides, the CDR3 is TGCGCCAGCAGCTCCCAGGGGGAGGGGTGGAATGAGCAGTTCTTC.

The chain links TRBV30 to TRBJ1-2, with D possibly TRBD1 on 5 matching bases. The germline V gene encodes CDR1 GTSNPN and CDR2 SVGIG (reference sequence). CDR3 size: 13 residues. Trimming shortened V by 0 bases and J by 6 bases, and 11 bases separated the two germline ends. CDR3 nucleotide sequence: TGTGCCTGGAGTGTAGGCAGGGCCCATGGCTACACCTTC. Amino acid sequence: CAWSVGRAHGYTF.

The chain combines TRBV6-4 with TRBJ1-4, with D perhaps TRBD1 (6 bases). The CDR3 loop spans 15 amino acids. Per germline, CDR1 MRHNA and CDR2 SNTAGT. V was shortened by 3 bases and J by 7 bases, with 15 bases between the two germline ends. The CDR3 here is CASSESRAGVEKLFF. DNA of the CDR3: TGTGCCAGCAGTGAATCACGGGCAGGGGTTGAAAAACTGTTTTTT.

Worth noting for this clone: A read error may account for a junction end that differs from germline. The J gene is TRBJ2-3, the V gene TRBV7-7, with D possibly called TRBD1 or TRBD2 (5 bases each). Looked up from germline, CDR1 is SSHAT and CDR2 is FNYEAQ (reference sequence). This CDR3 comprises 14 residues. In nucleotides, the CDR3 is TGTGCTAGCAGCTTTTCCGAGGGGACAGATACGCAGTATTTT. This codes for CASSFSEGTDTQYF.

CDR3 protein: CASSEGGKNTEAFF. In nucleotides, the CDR3 is TGCGCCAGCAGCGAGGGTGGGAAGAACACTGAAGCTTTCTTT. V is TRBV5-1 and J is TRBJ1-1, with D unresolved. The CDR3 length is 14 residues. The V end was cut by 4 bases, the J end by 1 base, with 11 bases between. Germline V gene data show CDR1 as SGHRS and CDR2 as YFSETQ.

The CDR3 loop is CASSLPTWGHTEAFF. The CDR3 bases are TGTGCCAGCAGCTTGCCCACGTGGGGGCACACTGAAGCTTTCTTT. The rearrangement joins TRBV14 to TRBJ1-1, with a possible D match to TRBD1 (6 bases). The CDR3 length is 15 residues. Germline V CDR1 and CDR2: SGHDN, FVKESK. V was trimmed by 5 bases and J by 3 bases, leaving 16 bases between them.

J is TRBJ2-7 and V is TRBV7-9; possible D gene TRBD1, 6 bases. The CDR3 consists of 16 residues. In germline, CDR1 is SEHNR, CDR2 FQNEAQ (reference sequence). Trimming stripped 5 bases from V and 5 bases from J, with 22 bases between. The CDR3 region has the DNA TGTGCCAGCAGCCGTAACATCGCAGGGGTGTGGGACGAGCAGTACTTC. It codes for CASSRNIAGVWDEQYF.

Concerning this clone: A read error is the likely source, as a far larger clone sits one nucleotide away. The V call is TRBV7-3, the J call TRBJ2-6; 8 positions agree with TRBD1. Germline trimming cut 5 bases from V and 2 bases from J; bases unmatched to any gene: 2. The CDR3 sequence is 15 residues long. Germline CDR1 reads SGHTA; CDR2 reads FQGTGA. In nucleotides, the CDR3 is TGTGCCAGCAGCCTACAGGGGGCTGGGGCCAACGTCCTGACTTTC. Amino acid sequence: CASSLQGAGANVLTF.

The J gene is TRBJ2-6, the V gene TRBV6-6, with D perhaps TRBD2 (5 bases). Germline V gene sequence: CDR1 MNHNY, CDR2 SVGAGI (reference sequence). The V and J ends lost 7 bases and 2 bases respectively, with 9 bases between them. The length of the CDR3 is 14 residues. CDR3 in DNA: TGTGCCAGCATCTCCGGGGCTGGGGCCAACGTCCTGACTTTC. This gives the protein CASISGAGANVLTF.

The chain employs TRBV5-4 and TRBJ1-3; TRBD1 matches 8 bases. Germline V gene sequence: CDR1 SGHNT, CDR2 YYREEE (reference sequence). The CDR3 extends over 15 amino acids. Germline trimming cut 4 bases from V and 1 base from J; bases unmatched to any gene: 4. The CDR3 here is CASSEQGASGNTIYF. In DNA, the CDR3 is TGTGCCAGCAGCGAGCAGGGGGCGTCTGGAAACACCATATATTTT.

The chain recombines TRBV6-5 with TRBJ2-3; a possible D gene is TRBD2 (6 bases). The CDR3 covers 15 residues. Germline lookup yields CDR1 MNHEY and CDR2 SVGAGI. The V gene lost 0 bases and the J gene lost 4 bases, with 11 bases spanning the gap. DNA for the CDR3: TGTGCCAGCAGTTACTCGAACGGGGGTGCAGATACGCAGTATTTT. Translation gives CASSYSNGGADTQYF.

The CDR3 DNA reads as TGTGCCAGCAGTCAGACTAAGCGGGAGCTGTTTTTT. Amino acid sequence: CASSQTKRELFF. The chain is built from TRBV9 and TRBJ2-2; maybe TRBD2 (5 bases). This CDR3 region has 12 residues. Germline values: CDR1 SGDLS, CDR2 YYNGEE. Trimming took off 5 bases at V and 9 bases at J, with 11 bases between the two ends.

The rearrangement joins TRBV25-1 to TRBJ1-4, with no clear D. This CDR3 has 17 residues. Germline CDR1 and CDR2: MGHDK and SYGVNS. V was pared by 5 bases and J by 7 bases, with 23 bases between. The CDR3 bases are TGTGCCAGCAGTCTCCTAGGCACTTTTGGTTTCGGTGAAAAACTGTTTTTT. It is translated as CASSLLGTFGFGEKLFF.

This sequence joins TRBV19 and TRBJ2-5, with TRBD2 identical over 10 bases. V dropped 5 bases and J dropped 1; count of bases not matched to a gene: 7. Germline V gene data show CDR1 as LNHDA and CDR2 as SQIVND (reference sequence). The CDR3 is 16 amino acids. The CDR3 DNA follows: TGTGCCAGTAGTCCCCTTAGCGGGGGGTTCCAAGAGACCCAGTACTTC. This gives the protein CASSPLSGGFQETQYF.